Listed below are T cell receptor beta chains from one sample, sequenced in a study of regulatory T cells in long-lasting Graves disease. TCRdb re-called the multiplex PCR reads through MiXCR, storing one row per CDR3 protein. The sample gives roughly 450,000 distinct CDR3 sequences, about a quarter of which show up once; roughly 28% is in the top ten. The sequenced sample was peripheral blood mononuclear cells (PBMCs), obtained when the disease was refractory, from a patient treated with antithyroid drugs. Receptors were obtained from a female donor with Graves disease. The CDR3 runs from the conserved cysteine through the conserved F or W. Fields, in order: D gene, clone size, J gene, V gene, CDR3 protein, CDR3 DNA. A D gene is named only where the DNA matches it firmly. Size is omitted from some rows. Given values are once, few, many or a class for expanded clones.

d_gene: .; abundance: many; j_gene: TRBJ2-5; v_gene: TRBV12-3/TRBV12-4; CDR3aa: CASSLRRRQETQYF; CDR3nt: TGTGCCAGCAGTTTACGACGCCGACAAGAGACCCAGTACTTC
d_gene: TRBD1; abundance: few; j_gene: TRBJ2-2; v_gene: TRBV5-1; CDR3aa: CASSPRQGTGELFF; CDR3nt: TGCGCCAGCAGCCCGCGACAGGGCACCGGGGAGCTGTTTTTT
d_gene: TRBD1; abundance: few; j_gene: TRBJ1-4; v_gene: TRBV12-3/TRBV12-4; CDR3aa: CASSFGTDNEKLFF; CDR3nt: TGTGCCAGCAGTTTCGGGACAGATAATGAAAAACTGTTTTTT
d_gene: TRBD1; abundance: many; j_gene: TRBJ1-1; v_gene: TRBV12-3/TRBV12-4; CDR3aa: CASRDRDTPYF; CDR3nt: TGTGCCAGTCGGGACAGGGATACACCTTACTTT
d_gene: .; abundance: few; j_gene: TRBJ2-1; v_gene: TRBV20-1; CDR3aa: CSAKSVLNEQFF; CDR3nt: TGCAGTGCGAAATCCGTTCTTAATGAGCAGTTCTTC
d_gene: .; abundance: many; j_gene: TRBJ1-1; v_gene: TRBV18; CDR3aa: CASSPPAGANTEAFF; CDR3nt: TGTGCCAGCTCACCACCAGCGGGGGCGAACACTGAAGCTTTCTTT
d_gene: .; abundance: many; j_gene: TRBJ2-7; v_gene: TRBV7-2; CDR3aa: CASRLTLTSSKPYEQYF; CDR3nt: TGTGCCAGCAGGCTTACCCTCACTAGCTCCAAACCCTACGAGCAGTACTTC
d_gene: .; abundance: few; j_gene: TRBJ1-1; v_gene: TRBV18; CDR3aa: CASSLTGSADTEAFF; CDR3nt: TGTGCCAGCTCACTAACAGGGTCAGCGGACACTGAAGCTTTCTTT
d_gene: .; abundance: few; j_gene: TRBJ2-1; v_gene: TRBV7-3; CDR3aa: CASSLIARGEQFF; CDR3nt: TGTGCCAGCAGCTTAATAGCTAGGGGTGAGCAGTTCTTC
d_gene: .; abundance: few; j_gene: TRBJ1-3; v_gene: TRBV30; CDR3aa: CAWRTGFSGNTIYF; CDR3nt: TGTGCCTGGAGGACAGGCTTCTCTGGAAACACCATATATTTT
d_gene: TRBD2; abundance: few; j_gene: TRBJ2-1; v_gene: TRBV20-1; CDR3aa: CSVTGLAGTRNEQFF; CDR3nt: TGCAGTGTTACGGGACTAGCGGGCACTCGGAATGAGCAGTTCTTC
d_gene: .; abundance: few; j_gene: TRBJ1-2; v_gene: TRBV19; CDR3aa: CASKGFLYGYTF; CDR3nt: TGTGCCAGTAAAGGATTCCTCTATGGCTACACCTTC
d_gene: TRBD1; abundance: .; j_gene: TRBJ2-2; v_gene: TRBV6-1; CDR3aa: CASRPGTGGTTGELFF; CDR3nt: TGTGCCAGCAGGCCCGGGACAGGGGGCACTACCGGGGAGCTGTTTTTT
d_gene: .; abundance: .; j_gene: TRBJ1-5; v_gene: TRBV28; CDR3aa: CASRDIQGHGVLNQPQHF; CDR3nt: TGTGCCAGCAGAGACATACAGGGTCATGGGGTTCTTAATCAGCCCCAGCATTTT
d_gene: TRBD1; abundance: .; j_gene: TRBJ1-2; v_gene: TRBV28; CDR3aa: CASRRPAGTEASRGSYGYTF; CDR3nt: TGTGCCAGCAGACGTCCAGCCGGGACAGAAGCCTCAAGGGGGTCTTATGGCTACACCTTC
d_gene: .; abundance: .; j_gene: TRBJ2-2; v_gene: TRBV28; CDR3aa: CASSFRDTGELFF; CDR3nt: TGTGCCAGCAGTTTTCGGGACACCGGGGAGCTGTTTTTT
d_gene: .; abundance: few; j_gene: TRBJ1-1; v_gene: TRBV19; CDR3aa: CASSIYRAPEAFF; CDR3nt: TGTGCCAGTAGTATCTACAGGGCCCCTGAAGCTTTCTTT